The rows below give T cell receptor beta chains drawn from one sample of a study of blood T cell repertoires in COVID-19. Assay used: immunoSEQ multiplex PCR; TCRdb lists only in-frame clones, some missing. The sample has tens of thousands of clones; more than 70% are singletons. The sample consisted of peripheral blood. The receptors shown here come from a man between 60 and 75 years old with active or convalescent COVID-19. Each CDR3 is given with its conserved first and last residue. Each record gives: clone size, J gene, D gene, V gene, CDR3 DNA, CDR3 protein. D genes are given only for firm matches. Size values are once, few and many counts, or a class for expanded clones, and some rows have none.

>.|TRBJ1-3|.|TRBV30
TGTGCCTGCCCACGAAGGGGCGACGCAAACACCATATATTTT
CACPRRGDANTIYF
>once|TRBJ1-1|.|TRBV3-1/TRBV3-2
TGTGCCAGCAGCCAAGACAGGGCTATGAACACTGAAGCTTTCTTT
CASSQDRAMNTEAFF
>.|TRBJ1-6|.|TRBV9
TGTGCCAGCAGCGTAGGGAGGGAGGATAATTCACCCCTCCACTTT
CASSVGREDNSPLHF
>.|TRBJ1-5|.|TRBV5-1
TGCGCCAGCAGCTTGGAAGGGGTCGGAGGCAATCAGCCCCAGCATTTT
CASSLEGVGGNQPQHF
>.|TRBJ2-1|.|TRBV5-1
TGCGCCAGCAGCGGGCTAGCGTCCAATGAGCAGTTCTTC
CASSGLASNEQFF
>.|TRBJ1-2|.|TRBV19
TGTGCCAGTAGTAGGTCAGGGCAGGCCTATGGCTACACCTTC
CASSRSGQAYGYTF
>.|TRBJ2-3|.|TRBV5-1
TGCGCCAGCAGTCCCCCCGGGAGATCCACAGATACGCAGTATTTT
CASSPPGRSTDTQYF
>few|TRBJ1-2|.|TRBV11-2
TGTGCCAGCAGCTTAGCCGGGACTCGTAACTATGGCTACACCTTC
CASSLAGTRNYGYTF
>.|TRBJ1-2|.|TRBV4-3
TGCGCCAGCAGCCTCATACAGGGAAACTATGGCTACACCTTC
CASSLIQGNYGYTF
>.|TRBJ1-5|.|TRBV7-2
TGTGCCAGCAGCTTAGTCGCAGGCGACAATCAGCCCCAGCATTTT
CASSLVAGDNQPQHF
>few|TRBJ1-5|.|TRBV28
TGTGCCAGCAGTTTGGCTGGGGGGGCTCAGCCCCAGCATTTT
CASSLAGGAQPQHF
>.|TRBJ1-5|.|TRBV12-3/TRBV12-4
TGTGCCAGCAGCCTTAACATGGATCAGCCCCAGCATTTT
CASSLNMDQPQHF
>.|TRBJ2-1|TRBD2|TRBV9
TGTGCCAGCAGCGTAGGGCTAGCGGGAGGGCCGCGCAATGAGCAGTTCTTC
CASSVGLAGGPRNEQFF
>.|TRBJ2-1|TRBD1|TRBV2
TGTGCCAGCAGCGAGACAGGGGTGTCCGGGATCTACAATGAGCAGTTCTTC
CASSETGVSGIYNEQFF
>.|TRBJ1-2|TRBD1|TRBV6-5
TGTGCCAGCAGTTCCGACAGGGCCAAATCTTATGGCTACACCTTC
CASSSDRAKSYGYTF
>.|TRBJ1-2|TRBD1|TRBV15
TGTGCCACCAGCATAGCGGGACAGGGGCTTGGCTACACCTTC
CATSIAGQGLGYTF
>.|TRBJ2-5|.|TRBV19
TGTGCCAGTAGTCCTCGCGGGACTCCGGGGACCCAGTACTTC
CASSPRGTPGTQYF
>once|TRBJ2-5|.|TRBV12-3/TRBV12-4
TGTGCCAGCAGTTTCCGGGTACCCGAGACCCAGTACTTC
CASSFRVPETQYF
>.|TRBJ2-5|.|TRBV7-6
TGTGCCAGCAGCCCCGGTGAGACCCAGTACTTC
CASSPGETQYF
>.|TRBJ1-1|.|TRBV10-1
TGCGCCAGCAGTGAGTCAAATCTTAACCGTCGGGCTTTCTTT
CASSESNLNRRAFF
>.|TRBJ1-3|TRBD1|TRBV2
TGTGCCAGCATCGAGGGCCCCAGGGGGCTACGAAACACCATATATTTT
CASIEGPRGLRNTIYF
>.|TRBJ2-3|TRBD2|TRBV2
TGTGCCAGCCGACGGGAGGGAGATACGCAGTATTTT
CASRREGDTQYF
>.|TRBJ1-3|TRBD1|TRBV6-5
TGTGCCAGCAGAATAACAGGGGGCACTGGAAACACCATATATTTT
CASRITGGTGNTIYF
>.|TRBJ1-5|TRBD1|TRBV9
TGTGCCAGCAGCGTAGTAGGGGGCTATAGCAATCAGCCCCAGCATTTT
CASSVVGGYSNQPQHF
>.|TRBJ2-3|TRBD1|TRBV5-1
TGCGCCAGCGGCATGGGACAGAGCACAGATACGCAGTATTTT
CASGMGQSTDTQYF
>.|TRBJ1-6|.|TRBV30
TGTGCCTGGAGAAGCGGGCGGGATTCACCCCTCCACTTT
CAWRSGRDSPLHF
>.|TRBJ1-3|.|TRBV5-5
TGTGCCAGCAGCGCGGGCGGGGGAGCCTGGAAAGGGACCATATATTTT
CASSAGGGAWKGTIYF
>.|TRBJ2-4|.|TRBV24-1
TGTGCCACCAGTGAAACAGGGTCCAAAAACATTCAGTACTTC
CATSETGSKNIQYF
>.|TRBJ2-2|.|TRBV6-2/TRBV6-3
TGTGCCAGCAGTTACCCTTATCTAGGGGAGCTGTTTTTT
CASSYPYLGELFF
>once|TRBJ1-6|TRBD1|TRBV5-4
TGTGCCAGCAGCGTCGGACAGGGCGCCCCGAACAATTCACCCCTCCACTTT
CASSVGQGAPNNSPLHF
>.|TRBJ2-3|.|TRBV7-2
TGTGCCAGCAGCTTACAGGTCCAGCACACAGATACGCAGTATTTT
CASSLQVQHTDTQYF
>.|TRBJ2-6|.|TRBV5-4
TGTGCCAGCAGCTCCCCACAGGGAGTAGGTGGGGCCAACGTCCTGACTTTC
CASSSPQGVGGANVLTF
>.|TRBJ2-3|.|TRBV3-1/TRBV3-2
TGTGCCAGCAGCGGGAGGGATACGCAGTATTTT
CASSGRDTQYF
>once|TRBJ2-3|.|TRBV24-1
TGTGCCACCAGGGGACAAGAAGGATGGGATACGCAGTATTTT
CATRGQEGWDTQYF
>.|TRBJ1-2|.|TRBV5-1
TGCGCCAGCAGCTTGGACGGGGGCTATGGCTACACCTTC
CASSLDGGYGYTF
>.|TRBJ2-4|TRBD2|TRBV7-2
TGTGCCAGCAGTCCCGAACGACTAGCGGGAAACATTCAGTACTTC
CASSPERLAGNIQYF
>.|TRBJ1-3|.|TRBV5-1
TGCGCCAGCAGCTTGGAGAGCTCTGGAAACACCATATATTTT
CASSLESSGNTIYF
>once|TRBJ1-2|TRBD1|TRBV5-1
TGCGCCAGCAGCGTTGGAGGAGGGGGCAGTGGCTACACCTTC
CASSVGGGGSGYTF
>.|TRBJ1-5|.|TRBV30
TGTGCCTGGAGTGGGCAGGGAGGTCAGCCCCAGCATTTT
CAWSGQGGQPQHF
>once|TRBJ1-1|.|TRBV29-1
TGCAGCGCCGTTACACGCTTCTTGAACACTGAAGCTTTCTTT
CSAVTRFLNTEAFF
>.|TRBJ2-1|TRBD2|TRBV7-8
TGTGCCAGCAGCTTAGAGCTAGCGGGTTTGAGTGAGCAGTTCTTC
CASSLELAGLSEQFF
>.|TRBJ2-1|.|TRBV19
TGTGCCAGTAGTATACAACCGCACCCAGTTTACAATGAGCAGTTCTTC
CASSIQPHPVYNEQFF
>.|TRBJ1-3|.|TRBV9
TGTGCCAGCAGCGTAGATGAGGGCCGCTCTGGAAACACCATATATTTT
CASSVDEGRSGNTIYF
>.|TRBJ1-6|.|TRBV12-3/TRBV12-4
TGTGCCAGCAGCCTTACAACGGGATCGCGGCTCCACTTT
CASSLTTGSRLHF
>.|TRBJ2-1|TRBD2|TRBV5-4
TGTGCCAGCAGCTTGGGACTAGCGGGAGCGGGAAATGAGCAGTTCTTC
CASSLGLAGAGNEQFF